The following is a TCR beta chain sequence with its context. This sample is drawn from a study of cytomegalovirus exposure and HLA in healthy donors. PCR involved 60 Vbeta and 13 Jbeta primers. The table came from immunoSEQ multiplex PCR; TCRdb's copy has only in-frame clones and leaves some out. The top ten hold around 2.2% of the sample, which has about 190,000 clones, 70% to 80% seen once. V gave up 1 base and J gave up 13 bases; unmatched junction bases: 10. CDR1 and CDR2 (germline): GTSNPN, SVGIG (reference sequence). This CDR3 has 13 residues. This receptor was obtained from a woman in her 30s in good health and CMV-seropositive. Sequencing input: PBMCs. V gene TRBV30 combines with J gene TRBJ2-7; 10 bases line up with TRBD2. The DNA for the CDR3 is TGTGCCTGGAGTGAGGGACTAGCGAACGCGCGATACTTC. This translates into CAWSEGLANARYF.